The present T cell receptor (beta chain) was sequenced within a study of T cell responses to AZD1222 COVID-19 vaccine. Whole-study results and caveats: White British donors predominated, females outnumbered males, and clonal diversity was possibly underestimated.

CDR3 length: 14 residues. The V end was cut by 6 bases, the J end by 4 bases, with 15 bases between. Germline V CDR1 and CDR2: MNHEY, SVGAGI. On this clone: Antigen specificity is unknown.

Method: immunoSEQ multiplex PCR; TCRdb's copy keeps in-frame clones and lacks some. This repertoire shows 130,000 or so clones, 90% found once; its top ten account for about 7%. This receptor was obtained from an adult in good health. This sample comprised peripheral blood, obtained on day 0 of AZD1222 vaccination. V and J are TRBV6-5 and TRBJ1-2; D is possibly TRBD1 (5 bases). CDR3 amino acids: CASRNGGRVYGYTF. The CDR3 nucleotides read TGTGCCAGCAGGAACGGCGGCAGGGTCTATGGCTACACCTTC.